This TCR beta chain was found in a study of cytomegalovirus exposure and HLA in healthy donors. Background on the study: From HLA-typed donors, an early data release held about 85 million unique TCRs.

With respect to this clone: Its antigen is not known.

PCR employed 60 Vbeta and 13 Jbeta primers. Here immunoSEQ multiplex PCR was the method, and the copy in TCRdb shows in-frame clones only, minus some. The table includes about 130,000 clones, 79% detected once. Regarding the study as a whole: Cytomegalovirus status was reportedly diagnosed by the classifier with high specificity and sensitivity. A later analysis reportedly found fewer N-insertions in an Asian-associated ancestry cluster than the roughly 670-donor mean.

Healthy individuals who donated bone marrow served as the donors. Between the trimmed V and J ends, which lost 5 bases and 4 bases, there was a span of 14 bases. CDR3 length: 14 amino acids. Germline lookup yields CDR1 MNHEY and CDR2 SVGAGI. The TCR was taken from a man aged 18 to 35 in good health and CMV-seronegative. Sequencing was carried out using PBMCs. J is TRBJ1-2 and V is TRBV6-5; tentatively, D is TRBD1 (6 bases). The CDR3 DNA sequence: TGTGCCAGCAGTCCCTTAGGACAGACCTATGGCTACACCTTC. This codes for CASSPLGQTYGYTF.